The entry below describes one TCR beta chain. This specimen belongs to a study of technical replicates of blood from a handful of donors. This CDR3 has 15 residues. Germline CDR1 SGHRS, CDR2 YFSETQ. V gave up 0 bases and J gave up 0 bases, with 6 bases separating them. Clones were sequenced by immunoSEQ multiplex PCR, and TCRdb holds only the in-frame ones, with some missing. Seen here are over 65,000 clones, about 98% observed once, and the top ten hold roughly 0.15%. The receptor comes from a human donor in good health. The rearrangement uses TRBV5-1 and TRBJ2-2; D is unresolved. The sample was T cells isolated from PBMCs. The CDR3 sequence is CASSLVGSNTGELFF. CDR3 DNA: TGCGCCAGCAGCTTGGTCGGGTCGAACACCGGGGAGCTGTTTTTT. Variable domain in full (rest from reference TRBV5-1 and TRBJ2-2): KAGVTQTPRYLIKTRGQQVTLSCSPISGHRSVSWYQQTPGQGLQFLFEYFSETQRNKGNFPGRFSGRQFSNSRSEMNVSTLELGDSALYLCASSLVGSNTGELFFGEGSRLTVL.